Included here is one T cell receptor beta chain sequence, with context. The sample belongs to a study of cytomegalovirus exposure and HLA in healthy donors. The CDR3 is 16 amino acids. V lost 3 bases to trimming and J lost 3 bases; unmatched junction nucleotides: 10. The PCR contained 60 Vbeta and 13 Jbeta primers. The table came from immunoSEQ multiplex PCR; TCRdb's copy has only in-frame clones and leaves some out. This table holds about 150,000 clones, around 74% found once. The receptor was isolated from a man between 18 and 35 years old in good health and CMV-seropositive. The chain uses TRBV5-7 and TRBJ2-7, with 9 bases lining up with TRBD1. TRBV5-7 is given ORF status, its function remaining uncertain. The sequencing sample was made of PBMCs. Here the CDR3 reads CASSSTNRGPDYEQYF. The DNA for the CDR3 is TGTGCCAGCAGCTCAACCAACAGGGGGCCTGACTACGAGCAGTACTTC.